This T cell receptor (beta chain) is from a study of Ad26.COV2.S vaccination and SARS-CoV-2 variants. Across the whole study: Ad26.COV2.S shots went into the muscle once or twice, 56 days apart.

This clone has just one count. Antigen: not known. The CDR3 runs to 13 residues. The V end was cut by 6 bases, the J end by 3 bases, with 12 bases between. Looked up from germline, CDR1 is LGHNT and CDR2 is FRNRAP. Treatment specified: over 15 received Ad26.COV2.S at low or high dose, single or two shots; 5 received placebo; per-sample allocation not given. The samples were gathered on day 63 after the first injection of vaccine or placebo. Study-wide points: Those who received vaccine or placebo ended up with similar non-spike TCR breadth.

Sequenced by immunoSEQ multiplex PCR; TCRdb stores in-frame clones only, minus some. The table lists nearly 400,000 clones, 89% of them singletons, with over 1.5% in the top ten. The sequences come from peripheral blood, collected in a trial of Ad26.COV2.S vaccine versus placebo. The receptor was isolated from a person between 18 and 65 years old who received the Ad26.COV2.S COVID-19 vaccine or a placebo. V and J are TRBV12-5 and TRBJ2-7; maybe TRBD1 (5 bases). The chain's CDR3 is CASGPDSHYEQYF. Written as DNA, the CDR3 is TGTGCTAGTGGCCCCGACAGCCACTACGAGCAGTACTTC. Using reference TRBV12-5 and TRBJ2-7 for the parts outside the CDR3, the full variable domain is DARVTQTPRHKVTEMGQEVTMRCQPILGHNTVFWYRQTMMQGLELLAYFRNRAPLDDSGMPKDRFSAEMPDATLATLKIQPSEPRDSAVYFCASGPDSHYEQYFGPGTRLTVT.